The clone carrying this T cell receptor (beta chain) has at least ten counts. The time point: newly diagnosed GD, antithyroid drugs for less than 3 months. Making the TCR library involved RNA that had been extracted from PBMCs. The CDR3 sequence is 12 residues long. Germline lookup yields CDR1 MNHEY and CDR2 SMNVEV (reference sequence). V lost 7 bases and J 4 bases, leaving 10 bases between the germline ends. This entry comes from a study of regulatory T cells in long-lasting Graves disease. Assembly of TCR beta libraries relied on iRepertoire HTBI primers together with Arm-PCR of CDR3 regions. MiXCR was run by TCRdb on the multiplex PCR reads, yielding one entry per CDR3 protein. Here the sample spans approximately 460,000 distinct CDR3 sequences, 15% to 20% being singletons. Another study also made use of these data, one on T cells in Graves' hyperthyroidism and ophthalmopathy. That investigation notes: With the HTBI primer set, the TCR CDR3 went through a first round of RT-PCR.

Sample: peripheral blood mononuclear cells (PBMCs), taken at new diagnosis, from a patient treated with antithyroid drugs. This sequence joins TRBV27 and TRBJ1-1, with unresolved D. The origin of this receptor is a woman in her 30s with Graves disease. The CDR3 protein is CASTSAGTEAFF. CDR3 DNA sequence: TGTGCCAGCACTTCGGCGGGCACTGAAGCTTTCTTT.